A single TCR beta chain is shown here with its context. As yet, its antigen is unknown. Researchers took RNA transcripts and amplified the TCR beta CDR3 regions from them. When the TCR CDR3 underwent first-round RT-PCR, the HTBI primer set was used. TCRdb itself ran the multiplex PCR reads through MiXCR, one entry per CDR3 protein. The sample contains 450,000 to 700,000 distinct CDR3 sequences, about half of which appear only once. CDR3 length: 11 amino acids. The V end lost 6 bases, the J end lost 6 bases, and 6 bases lay between the germline ends. The sample comes from a study of T cells in Graves' hyperthyroidism and ophthalmopathy. Points from the study as a whole: Peripheral blood also featured most of the thyroid clonotypes expanded above 0.001.

This TCR derives from a woman between 18 and 29 years old with Graves' hyperthyroidism. The V gene is TRBV12-3 or TRBV12-4, the J gene TRBJ2-1; a weak D match, TRBD1 (5 bases). The source material was peripheral blood or thyroid tissue (not recorded which). The CDR3 protein is CASSDSNEQFF. The CDR3 coding sequence is TGTGCCAGCAGCGACAGCAATGAGCAGTTCTTC.